Following are 10 T cell receptor beta chains from one sample sequenced in a study of low-dose radiotherapy and immunotherapy resistance in tumors. As to time point: after trial treatment. Indicated treatment: LDRT plus nivolumab, ipilimumab, low-dose cyclophosphamide and aspirin (RACIN trial). TRAV and TRBV primers primed cDNA for both TCRalpha and TCRbeta. Both a constant-region primer and a V-primer adapter served to amplify TCRs across approximately 19 PCR cycles. A single record per CDR3 protein comes from TCRdb applying MiXCR to the reads. The data show under 90,000 distinct CDR3 sequences, with less than 20% seen just once and approximately 1.5% held by the top ten. The source was PBMCs, collected after low-dose radiotherapy plus immunotherapy. These receptor sequences come from a male donor with prostate cancer.

The sample holds a few counts of this clonotype. This chain's CDR3 is CASSSRYEQFF. For the CDR3, the DNA is TGTGCCAGCAGTAGTAGGTATGAGCAGTTCTTC. V usage is TRBV12-3 or TRBV12-4 and J usage is TRBJ2-1, with unresolved D. Between the trimmed V and J ends, which lost 5 bases and 8 bases, there was a span of 7 bases. The CDR3 spans 11 residues.

This clonotype has ten or more counts. The rearrangement joins TRBV24-1 to TRBJ2-3; weak D call: TRBD2 (6 bases). The CDR3 length is 16 residues. Trimming left V 2 bases short and J 0 bases short, with 11 bases between. The germline V gene encodes CDR1 KGHDR and CDR2 SFDVKD. The CDR3 nucleotides read TGTGCCACCAGTGATTCTTCGGGGACTAGCACAGATACGCAGTATTTT. It codes for CATSDSSGTSTDTQYF.

This clonotype was counted at least ten times. The genes are TRBV20-1 and TRBJ2-7, with D possibly being TRBD1 or TRBD2 (5 bases each). The CDR3 runs 13 residues. V shed 5 bases and J shed 6 bases, with 17 bases lying between them. Germline loops: CDR1 DFQATT, CDR2 SNEGSKA (reference sequence). CDR3 DNA: TGCAGTGCTTCCGGGACCAGCGTGGCCGAGCAGTACTTC. This sequence encodes CSASGTSVAEQYF.

Notes on this clonotype: It is likely a read error: a sequence one base away is far more abundant. This chain links TRBV25-1 with TRBJ2-7; 7 bases are a match to TRBD1. Per the germline V gene, CDR1 is MGHDK and CDR2 is SYGVNS. V lost 4 bases to trimming and J lost 7 bases; unmatched junction nucleotides: 13. The CDR3 spans 15 residues. The CDR3 nucleotides are TGTGCCAGCAGTGCAAGGGACAGCTCCTACAATGAGCAGTACTTC. Its translation: CASSARDSSYNEQYF.

This clonotype was recorded once. Since a far larger clone is one base different, this is likely a read error. This chain joins TRBV6-5 and TRBJ2-3; the match to TRBD1 covers 8 bases. From germline, CDR1 is MNHEY and CDR2 SVGAGI. The CDR3 length is 16 residues. Trimming removed 5 bases from V and 0 bases from J; junction bases left unmatched: 7. The CDR3: CASSGPGGPSTDTQYF. The CDR3 DNA sequence: TGTGCCAGCAGTGGCCCAGGGGGCCCTAGCACAGATACGCAGTATTTT.

In its sample, this clonotype was seen many times. This chain connects TRBV20-1 to TRBJ2-1, with 10 bases aligning to TRBD2. The germline V gene encodes CDR1 DFQATT and CDR2 SNEGSKA (reference sequence). CDR3 length: 16 amino acids. The V gene end was trimmed by 5 bases and the J gene end by 5 bases; junction bases not matched to a gene: 12. The CDR3, as DNA: TGCAGTGCTCCATCCCTAGCGGGAGTTCCTGACAATGAGCAGTTCTTC. Translating gives CSAPSLAGVPDNEQFF.

This clonotype was counted at least ten times. In nucleotides, the CDR3 is TGTGCCAGCTCACCACCGGCGGGAGTGGCCACTGGGGCCAACGTCCTGACTTTC. It specifies CASSPPAGVATGANVLTF. This chain connects TRBV18 to TRBJ2-6, with 7 bases fitting TRBD2. The CDR3 extends over 18 amino acids. J was trimmed by 2 bases and V by 0 bases; bases with no gene match: 7. CDR1 and CDR2 (germline): KGHSH, LQKENI.

This clonotype was counted at least ten times. CDR3: CASSPLETGGYCGANVLTF. CDR3 sequence (DNA): TGCGCCAGCAGTCCCCTCGAGACAGGGGGTTACTGTGGGGCCAACGTCCTGACTTTC. V and J are TRBV23-1 and TRBJ2-6; 9 bases match TRBD1. TRBV23-1 is marked as an open reading frame, function uncertain. J was trimmed by 3 bases and V by 4 bases; bases with no gene match: 13. This CDR3 region has 19 residues.

The rearrangement uses TRBV5-1 and TRBJ2-7; D is possibly TRBD1 (5 bases). Germline CDR1 reads SGHRS; CDR2 reads YFSETQ. The V end lost 1 base, the J end lost 3 bases, and 8 bases lay between the germline ends. The CDR3 covers 13 residues. The CDR3 DNA reads TGCGCCAGCAGCTTGTCCCAGGGCTACGAGCAGTACTTC. Residues: CASSLSQGYEQYF. Looking up the rest from reference TRBV5-1 and TRBJ2-7 gives the full variable domain: KAGVTQTPRYLIKTRGQQVTLSCSPISGHRSVSWYQQTPGQGLQFLFEYFSETQRNKGNFPGRFSGRQFSNSRSEMNVSTLELGDSALYLCASSLSQGYEQYFGPGTRLTVT.

This clonotype appeared many times. The V and J genes are TRBV5-1 and TRBJ2-7; D might be TRBD1 (5 bases). The V gene's germline CDR1 is SGHRS and CDR2 YFSETQ. The CDR3 totals 13 residues. Trimming took 3 bases from V and 4 from J, leaving 11 bases between them. CDR3 sequence (DNA): TGCGCCAGCAGCTCCACAGGTGTATACGAGCAGTACTTC. Amino acid sequence: CASSSTGVYEQYF. Supplemented by reference TRBV5-1 and TRBJ2-7, the full variable domain reads KAGVTQTPRYLIKTRGQQVTLSCSPISGHRSVSWYQQTPGQGLQFLFEYFSETQRNKGNFPGRFSGRQFSNSRSEMNVSTLELGDSALYLCASSSTGVYEQYFGPGTRLTVT.